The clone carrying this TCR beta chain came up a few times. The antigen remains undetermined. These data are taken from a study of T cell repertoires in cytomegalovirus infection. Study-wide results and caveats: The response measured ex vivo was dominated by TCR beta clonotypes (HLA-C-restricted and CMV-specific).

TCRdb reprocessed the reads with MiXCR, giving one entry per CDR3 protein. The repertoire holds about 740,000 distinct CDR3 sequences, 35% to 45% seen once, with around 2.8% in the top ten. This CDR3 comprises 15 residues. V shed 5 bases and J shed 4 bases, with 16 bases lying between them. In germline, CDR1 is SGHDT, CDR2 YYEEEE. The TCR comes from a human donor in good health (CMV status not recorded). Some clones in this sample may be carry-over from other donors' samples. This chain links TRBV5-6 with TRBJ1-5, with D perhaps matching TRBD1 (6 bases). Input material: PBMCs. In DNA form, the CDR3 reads TGTGCCAGCAGTCGACAGGCCCCTTCTAATCAGCCCCAGCATTTT. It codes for CASSRQAPSNQPQHF.